Listed here are 19 T cell receptor beta chains from one sample, sequenced in a study of prognosis after radiotherapy for stage I lung cancer. Starting from genomic DNA, TCR beta CDR3 was amplified through two-round multiplex PCR. Round one of PCR was performed, and it used primers specific to each TRBV and TRBJ gene. TCRdb re-derived calls from the multiplex PCR reads in MiXCR, one entry per CDR3 protein. This table has around 20,000 distinct CDR3 sequences, roughly 55% appearing once. The starting material was PBMCs, obtained before or after stereotactic body radiation therapy (not recorded which). The receptors derive from a donor aged 50 or older with non-small cell lung cancer.

This chain joins TRBV30 and TRBJ1-6, with 10 bases identical to TRBD1. Germline CDR1 is GTSNPN and CDR2 is SVGIG (reference sequence). V lost 4 bases, J lost 11 bases, and 11 bases stayed unmatched. This CDR3 has 15 amino acids. The CDR3 protein is CAWTLLTGGLTPLHF. The CDR3 region has the DNA TGTGCCTGGACTCTTCTGACAGGGGGCCTGACACCCCTCCACTTT.

About this clonotype: The germline gene is not matched at one end of the junction; a read error may be the cause. V gene TRBV28 combines with J gene TRBJ2-1, with 13 positions matching TRBD2. From germline, CDR1 is MDHEN and CDR2 SYDVKM. The CDR3 extends over 16 amino acids. The CDR3 DNA follows: TGTGTCAGCAGGGACCCTGGACTAGCGGGAGTTGGTGAGCAGTTCTTC. This gives the protein CVSRDPGLAGVGEQFF.

In its sample, this clonotype was seen many times. The V gene is TRBV5-1, the J gene TRBJ2-1, with D tentatively TRBD2 (5 bases). In germline, CDR1 is SGHRS, CDR2 YFSETQ. Trimming removed 2 bases from V and 6 bases from J, with 6 bases in between. The CDR3 sequence is 12 residues long. The CDR3 here is CASSLLGNEQFF. CDR3 coding DNA: TGCGCCAGCAGCTTACTAGGCAATGAGCAGTTCTTC.

The rearrangement uses TRBV20-1 and TRBJ2-7; 7 nucleotides agree with TRBD1. The V gene's germline CDR1 is DFQATT and CDR2 SNEGSKA (reference sequence). After removal of 6 bases from V and 1 base from J, the junction contained 9 bases not matched to a gene. CDR3 size: 14 residues. CDR3 amino acids: CSASDREKSYEQYF. The CDR3 DNA is TGCAGTGCCTCTGACAGGGAAAAATCCTACGAGCAGTACTTC.

J is TRBJ1-1 and V is TRBV5-1; D possibly corresponds to TRBD1 (6 bases). Trimming shortened V by 0 bases and J by 0 bases, and 12 bases separated the two germline ends. The CDR3 covers 16 residues. The germline gives CDR1 SGHRS, CDR2 YFSETQ. The CDR3 nucleotides read TGCGCCAGCAGCTTGGAAGGGGGTCCCATGAACACTGAAGCTTTCTTT. It yields the protein CASSLEGGPMNTEAFF.

In this sample, this clonotype turned up many times. As DNA, the CDR3 is TGCGCCAGCAGTGGACTAGCGGGAGGGGGTGAGCAGTTCTTC. This gives the protein CASSGLAGGGEQFF. The genes are TRBV10-2 and TRBJ2-1; 14 bases are shared with TRBD2. Looked up from germline, CDR1 is WSHSY and CDR2 is SAAADI. After removal of 4 bases from V and 9 bases from J, the junction contained 2 bases not matched to a gene. This CDR3 spans 14 amino acids.

The rearrangement links TRBV6-5 to TRBJ2-5; D unclear. The CDR3 covers 13 residues. V was pared by 1 base and J by 7 bases, with 10 bases between. Germline CDR1 reads MNHEY; CDR2 reads SVGAGI. CDR3 amino acids: CASSYLEFGTQYF. CDR3 DNA sequence: TGTGCCAGCAGTTACTTGGAATTCGGGACCCAGTACTTC.

The V call is TRBV15, the J call TRBJ2-7; D is unresolved. Germline V gene data show CDR1 as LNHNV and CDR2 as YYDKDF (reference sequence). This CDR3 comprises 12 residues. Trimming pared 2 bases from V and 3 bases from J, leaving 5 bases between. Here the CDR3 DNA reads TGTGCCACCAGCAGATATCGCTACGAGCAGTACTTC. This sequence encodes CATSRYRYEQYF.

This clonotype is labeled as medium-sized (0.01 to 0.1%). The chain uses TRBV5-1 and TRBJ1-2, with 8 bases identical to TRBD1. Per the germline V gene, CDR1 is SGHRS and CDR2 is YFSETQ. V lost 7 bases to trimming and J lost 3 bases; unmatched junction nucleotides: 2. This CDR3 is 12 amino acids long. CDR3 coding DNA: TGCGCCAGCGGGGGACAGGACTATGGCTACACCTTC. It encodes CASGGQDYGYTF.

Points on this clonotype: This probably arose from a read error, given a far larger clone one base away. The chain uses TRBV27 and TRBJ1-6; perhaps TRBD1 as D (5 bases). TRBJ1-1 matches the DNA end more closely, so the J call is doubtful. CDR3 length: 12 residues. CDR1 is MNHEY, CDR2 SMNVEV, per germline (reference sequence). This CDR3 reads CASILSGREAFF. The CDR3 coding sequence is TGTGCCAGCATTTTATCAGGGAGGGAGGCTTTCTTT.

As regards this clonotype: One junction end does not reproduce the germline sequence, and a read error may be involved. The V call is TRBV27, the J call TRBJ2-1, with 7 bases identical to TRBD2. The CDR3 runs to 15 residues. CDR1 and CDR2 from the germline V gene are MNHEY and SMNVEV (reference sequence). CDR3 residues: CASSSRTSGNNVQFF. For the CDR3, the DNA is TGTGCCAGCAGCTCAAGGACTAGTGGGAACAATGTGCAGTTCTTC.

This clonotype was recorded at least ten times. The genes are TRBV29-1 and TRBJ1-2; D perhaps matches TRBD1 (5 bases). Trimming removed 7 bases from V and 5 bases from J, with 17 bases in between. The germline CDR1 and CDR2 sequences are SQVTM and ANQGSEA. This CDR3 is 13 amino acids long. The CDR3 spells CSAGGAGKYGYTF. The CDR3 region has the DNA TGCAGCGCTGGAGGGGCAGGAAAATATGGCTACACCTTC.

To note about this clonotype: One junction end does not reproduce the germline sequence, and a read error may be involved. This chain connects TRBV30 to TRBJ2-7; 8 bases are a match to TRBD1. The CDR3 consists of 14 residues. Germline CDR1 and CDR2: GTSNPN and SVGIG (reference sequence). CDR3 DNA sequence: TGTGCCCGGAGTGGGACAGGCGGCTCCTACGAGCAGTACTTC. Protein product: CARSGTGGSYEQYF.

A word on this clonotype: A much larger clone sits a single nucleotide away, making a read error possible. The genes are TRBV9 and TRBJ1-1; D perhaps matches TRBD1 (6 bases). There are 14 residues in the CDR3. Germline loops: CDR1 SGDLS, CDR2 YYNGEE. CDR3 residues: CASSVPQEGGEASF. CDR3 DNA sequence: TGTGCCAGCAGCGTACCCCAGGAGGGGGGAGAAGCTTCCTTT.

As concerns this clonotype: No conserved phenylalanine or tryptophan is present at the end of the CDR3, so a read error is the likely explanation. The chain employs TRBV19 and TRBJ2-7; TRBD2 might be the D (5 bases). Germline loops: CDR1 LNHDA, CDR2 SQIVND (reference sequence). CDR3 size: 16 residues. Trimming took 4 bases from V and 0 from J, leaving 16 bases between them. Here the CDR3 reads CASSNLAIGFSYEQYL. The CDR3 region has the DNA TGTGCCAGTAGTAACCTAGCTATCGGTTTCTCCTACGAGCAGTACCTC.

This clonotype was counted between two and nine times. This chain uses TRBV4-1 with TRBJ1-1; maybe TRBD1 (6 bases). Germline CDR1 reads MGHRA; CDR2 reads YSYEKL. The CDR3 is made up of 15 amino acids. V was cut by 4 bases and J by 4 bases, with 16 bases left in between. CDR3 region: CASSPQWGRGTEAFF. CDR3 coding DNA: TGCGCCAGCAGCCCCCAATGGGGGCGGGGCACTGAAGCTTTCTTT.

The chain has TRBV4-2 and TRBJ2-1; 7 nucleotides align to TRBD2. V dropped 4 bases and J dropped 8; count of bases not matched to a gene: 11. The CDR3 has 15 amino acids. CDR1 and CDR2 (germline): LGHNA, YNFKEQ. Written as DNA, the CDR3 is TGTGCCAGCAGCCCCCCTTCCGCGGGAGCTGATGAGCAGTTCTTC. Protein sequence: CASSPPSAGADEQFF.

This rearrangement joins TRBV28 to TRBJ2-2, with D possibly being TRBD1 or TRBD2 (6 bases each). V shed 5 bases and J shed 2 bases, with 12 bases lying between them. The CDR3 sequence is 15 residues long. Germline values: CDR1 MDHEN, CDR2 SYDVKM. The CDR3 here is CASSGGGFNTGELFF. DNA for the CDR3: TGTGCCAGCAGTGGAGGGGGTTTCAACACCGGGGAGCTGTTTTTT.

This clonotype was seen once. The chain employs TRBV7-9 and TRBJ1-2, with unresolved D. CDR3 length: 16 amino acids. Germline assignment: CDR1 SEHNR and CDR2 FQNEAQ (reference sequence). Trimming took off 2 bases at V and 7 bases at J, with 20 bases between the two ends. CDR3 amino acids: CASSLYPPWCAFGYTF. In DNA, the CDR3 is TGTGCCAGCAGCTTATACCCACCATGGTGCGCCTTTGGCTACACCTTC.